The clone carrying this T cell receptor beta chain was seen many times. The antigen remains unidentified. Time point described: persistent/refractory GD, antithyroid drugs over 5 years with positive TRAb. PBMC-extracted RNA yielded the TCR library. A blood draw put about 9 milliliters of peripheral blood into EDTA tubes. The record originates from a study of regulatory T cells in long-lasting Graves disease. Study as a whole: Persistent cases took antithyroid drugs over 5 years and stayed TSH receptor antibody positive. General study results and limits: Patients with persistent disease showed a bias toward TRBV28, TRBJ1-2 and TRBJ2-5.

Through Arm-PCR of CDR3 regions and iRepertoire HTBI primers, TCR beta libraries were built. One entry per CDR3 protein results from TCRdb running MiXCR on the multiplex PCR reads. The table records roughly 490,000 distinct CDR3 sequences, around a fifth of them present only once. V was trimmed by 0 bases and J by 0 bases, leaving 8 bases between them. The CDR3 extends over 16 amino acids. The germline V gene has CDR1 SGHTA and CDR2 FQGNSA. The origin of this receptor is a female donor with Graves disease. This specimen was peripheral blood mononuclear cells (PBMCs), taken when the disease was refractory, from a patient treated with antithyroid drugs. This rearrangement joins TRBV7-2 to TRBJ2-2; D ambiguous. CDR3 bases: TGTGCCAGCAGCTTAGCGGGTCACGCGAACACCGGGGAGCTGTTTTTT. Its translation: CASSLAGHANTGELFF.